The sequence of this TCR beta chain was determined in a study of spatial heterogeneity in lung cancer. Study background: Where present, follow-up PBMC were sequenced a median of about 22 months after resection.

One entry per CDR3 protein, called by TCRdb with MiXCR from the 5' RACE reads. The repertoire includes 25,000 or so distinct CDR3 sequences, almost 5.5% of them detected once, and roughly a quarter sits in the top ten. This clonotype was found many times. As to time point: blood at routine non-recurrence follow-up after resection. From tumor, nontumor lung or frozen PBMC, whole RNA was taken unsorted for sequencing. The length of the CDR3 is 15 residues. The germline gives CDR1 SGHDN, CDR2 FVKESK. With V trimmed by 4 bases and J by 2 bases, 4 bases remained unmatched. The rearrangement uses TRBV14 and TRBJ2-7; 11 bases agree with TRBD1. The sample was PBMCs, taken at follow-up. The clonotype comes from a female donor with early-stage non-small cell lung cancer. In nucleotides, the CDR3 is TGTGCCAGCAGCCGACCGGGACAGGGGGCCTACGAGCAGTACTTC. Its protein product is CASSRPGQGAYEQYF.